One sample yielded the 27 T cell receptor beta chains listed below, sequenced in a study of CD8+ T cells in alopecia areata (dated by TCRdb to 2016 to 2019). Interpreted using the paper, the time point label stands for: less than 25 weeks on oral tofacitinib. Taken with the paper, the label for treatment or condition translates to: oral pan-JAK inhibitor, 5-10 mg twice daily. To prepare the library, the immunoSEQ multiplex PCR assay was applied. To provide template for TCR sequencing, every sample had RNA extracted and reverse transcribed into cDNA. What TCRdb holds here is the immuneACCESS table cut down to in-frame rearrangements. Part of the clones is not present; checked against another copy, under half of the missing clones reflect an unresolved V gene, and the others are unexplained. The table for this sample lists about 180,000 clones; about 53% of them were counted only once. The ten largest account for approximately 10% of the sample.

This material consisted of CD8+ T cells sorted from blood, taken at week 24, from a patient treated with tofacitinib. These receptors all stem from a human donor with alopecia areata.

The chain joins TRBV7-9 to TRBJ1-5; D call uncertain. The V end was cut by 5 bases, the J end by 3 bases, with 14 bases between. The germline gives CDR1 SEHNR, CDR2 FQNEAQ (reference sequence). The CDR3 is 15 residues long. CDR3 sequence: CASSMNDGPNQPQHF. The CDR3 nucleotides are TGTGCCAGCAGCATGAACGACGGACCCAATCAGCCCCAGCATTTT. The full variable domain, its missing parts supplied by reference TRBV7-9 and TRBJ1-5, is DTGVSQNPRHKITKRGQNVTFRCDPISEHNRLYWYRQTLGQGPEFLTYFQNEAQLEKSRLLSDRFSAERPKGSFSTLEIQRTEQGDSAMYLCASSMNDGPNQPQHFGDGTRLSIL.

The rearrangement joins TRBV29-1 to TRBJ1-1; TRBD1 is a possible D gene (6 bases). CDR1 and CDR2 (germline): SQVTM, ANQGSEA. This CDR3 has 15 residues. V was trimmed by 3 bases and J by 11 bases, leaving 25 bases between them. The CDR3 reads CSVDPTAGGPEVAFF. CDR3 sequence (DNA): TGCAGCGTTGACCCTACCGCCGGGGGCCCCGAGGTGGCTTTCTTT. Based on the CDR3 plus reference TRBV29-1 and TRBJ1-1, the full variable domain is SAVISQKPSRDICQRGTSLTIQCQVDSQVTMMFWYRQQPGQSLTLIATANQGSEATYESGFVIDKFPISRPNLTFSTLTVSNMSPEDSSIYLCSVDPTAGGPEVAFFGQGTRLTVV.

V is TRBV7-2 and J is TRBJ2-2; D is undetermined. In germline, CDR1 is SGHTA, CDR2 FQGNSA. V was shortened by 2 bases and J by 9 bases, with 7 bases between the two germline ends. The CDR3 has 12 residues. CDR3 sequence: CASSLLQRELFF. The CDR3 DNA reads TGTGCCAGCAGCTTACTCCAAAGGGAGCTGTTTTTT.

This clone was counted a few times. The CDR3 DNA reads as TGCAGCGTTGGTAGCACAGCTTCTCTGTCCATGAACACTGAAGCTTTCTTT. Its protein is CSVGSTASLSMNTEAFF. V usage is TRBV29-1 and J usage is TRBJ1-1; D call uncertain. The V and J ends lost 4 bases and 0 bases respectively, with 21 bases between them. Germline assignment: CDR1 SQVTM and CDR2 ANQGSEA. This CDR3 spans 17 amino acids.

The chain is built from TRBV12-5 and TRBJ2-5; D is unresolved. The germline V gene encodes CDR1 LGHNT and CDR2 FRNRAP. V lost 1 base, J lost 5 bases, and 8 bases lay in between. The CDR3 length is 13 residues. The CDR3 loop is CASGLGSGETQYF. CDR3 bases: TGTGCTAGTGGTTTGGGGTCTGGGGAGACCCAGTACTTC.

V and J are TRBV7-7 and TRBJ2-1, with D perhaps matching TRBD1 or TRBD2 (5 bases each). The CDR3 consists of 17 residues. The ends were cut back, 0 bases at V and 5 bases at J, with 17 bases in the middle. Germline CDR1 SSHAT, CDR2 FNYEAQ (reference sequence). CDR3 in amino acids: CASSLAGGPYKDNEQFF. The CDR3 DNA reads as TGTGCCAGCAGCTTAGCTGGGGGACCCTACAAAGACAATGAGCAGTTCTTC.

In this sample, this clone turned up a few times. The J gene is TRBJ2-7, the V gene TRBV5-1; 7 positions agree with TRBD1. The J segment lost 0 bases and the V segment lost 3 bases, leaving 3 bases of the junction unmatched. This CDR3 contains 14 residues. Per the germline V gene, CDR1 is SGHRS and CDR2 is YFSETQ. The chain's CDR3 is CASSSTGSSYEQYF. The CDR3 DNA is TGCGCCAGCAGCTCGACAGGGAGCTCCTACGAGCAGTACTTC.

V gene TRBV4-3 combines with J gene TRBJ2-7; unclear D gene. Germline-derived CDR1 and CDR2 are LGHNA and YSLEER. The CDR3 has 15 amino acids. Trimming removed 0 bases from V and 4 bases from J, with 13 bases in between. As DNA, the CDR3 is TGCGCCAGCAGCCAAGATCGGGCTAGGCAGTACGAGCAGTACTTC. It encodes CASSQDRARQYEQYF.

The chain carries TRBV28 and TRBJ2-7; D may match TRBD1 or TRBD2 (5 bases each). Germline lookup yields CDR1 MDHEN and CDR2 SYDVKM. The CDR3 loop spans 14 amino acids. Trimming shortened V by 6 bases and J by 4 bases, and 16 bases separated the two germline ends. CDR3: CASSSRGAPYEQYF. CDR3 sequence (DNA): TGTGCCAGCAGCTCCAGAGGGGCACCGTACGAGCAGTACTTC.

In its sample, this clone was seen a few times. The chain carries TRBV9 and TRBJ2-7; the D gene could be TRBD1 or TRBD2 (5 bases each). There are 15 residues in the CDR3. V lost 4 bases to trimming and J lost 4 bases, with 18 bases between them. Germline lookup yields CDR1 SGDLS and CDR2 YYNGEE. Here the CDR3 DNA reads TGTGCCAGCAGCCCGGGGACCCGGGCGTCTTACGAGCAGTACTTC. Translated, it gives CASSPGTRASYEQYF.

The CDR3 sequence: CASSLRTGGAYEQYF. CDR3 sequence (DNA): TGTGCCAGCAGCTTAAGAACAGGGGGCGCGTACGAGCAGTACTTC. The chain is built from TRBV13 and TRBJ2-7, with 9 bases that match TRBD1. This CDR3 region has 15 residues. After removal of 2 bases from V and 4 bases from J, the junction contained 6 bases not matched to a gene. From germline, CDR1 is PRHDT and CDR2 FYEKMQ (reference sequence).

This clone showed up just a few times. V gene TRBV30 combines with J gene TRBJ1-1, with D maybe TRBD1 (6 bases). Trimming took 1 base from V and 2 from J, leaving 14 bases between them. Germline V CDR1 and CDR2: GTSNPN, SVGIG (reference sequence). The length of the CDR3 is 15 residues. The CDR3 DNA follows: TGTGCCTGGAGTGCAACGGACAGACCTAACACTGAAGCTTTCTTT. Residues: CAWSATDRPNTEAFF.

V gene TRBV11-3 combines with J gene TRBJ1-1; possibly TRBD1 for D (5 bases). CDR1 is SGHNT, CDR2 YENEEA, per germline. Trimming took off 4 bases at V and 1 base at J, with 13 bases between the two ends. The CDR3 consists of 15 residues. CDR3 coding DNA: TGTGCCAGCAGCTCATACAGGATGGGGAACACTGAAGCTTTCTTT. Translated, it gives CASSSYRMGNTEAFF.

This clone was counted only a few times. The rearrangement joins TRBV14 to TRBJ2-6; D is ambiguous. This CDR3 contains 19 residues. CDR1 and CDR2 (germline): SGHDN, FVKESK. Trimming shortened V by 0 bases and J by 2 bases, and 17 bases separated the two germline ends. The CDR3 here is CASSQDSSIRITGANVLTF. In DNA form, the CDR3 reads TGTGCCAGCAGCCAAGATAGTTCTATTAGGATCACTGGGGCCAACGTCCTGACTTTC.

The chain has TRBV10-3 and TRBJ1-2; D remains ambiguous. V shed 0 bases and J shed 6 bases, with 8 bases lying between them. The V gene's germline CDR1 is ENHRY and CDR2 SYGVKD. The CDR3 is 13 residues long. As DNA, the CDR3 is TGTGCCATCAGTGAGTCGACGTCGGATGGCTACACCTTC. This codes for CAISESTSDGYTF.

The chain has TRBV6-5 and TRBJ1-1; D not certain. Trimming shortened V by 4 bases and J by 0 bases, and 15 bases separated the two germline ends. Germline-derived CDR1 and CDR2 are MNHEY and SVGAGI. The CDR3 sequence is 16 residues long. The CDR3: CASSSLTDGMNTEAFF. The CDR3 nucleotides are TGTGCCAGCAGTTCCCTCACGGACGGAATGAACACTGAAGCTTTCTTT.

There are a few counts of this clone. The CDR3 DNA follows: TGTGCCAGCAGCCCGGCGGGGGTAAACTACGAGCAGTACTTC. Residues: CASSPAGVNYEQYF. This chain links TRBV7-6 with TRBJ2-7; 7 nucleotides line up with TRBD2. J lost 3 bases, V lost 5 bases, and 7 bases had no gene match. There are 14 residues in the CDR3. Germline values: CDR1 SGHVS, CDR2 FNYEAQ.

A few counts support this clone. The J gene is TRBJ1-2, the V gene TRBV11-2; D not certain. CDR3 length equals 15 residues. Germline V gene data show CDR1 as SGHAT and CDR2 as FQNNGV. The germline V and J ends were trimmed by 1 base and 4 bases, with 13 bases remaining between them. CDR3 sequence: CASSLGFDTIYGYTF. As DNA, the CDR3 is TGTGCCAGCAGCTTAGGATTCGACACTATCTATGGCTACACCTTC. Using reference TRBV11-2 and TRBJ1-2 for the parts outside the CDR3, the full variable domain is EAGVAQSPRYKIIEKRQSVAFWCNPISGHATLYWYQQILGQGPKLLIQFQNNGVVDDSQLPKDRFSAERLKGVDSTLKIQPAKLEDSAVYLCASSLGFDTIYGYTFGSGTRLTVV.

The genes are TRBV14 and TRBJ2-7, with a tentative D call TRBD2 (6 bases). The CDR3 covers 15 residues. V lost 3 bases, J lost 0 bases, and 12 bases lay in between. In germline, CDR1 is SGHDN, CDR2 FVKESK. CDR3 coding DNA: TGTGCCAGCAGCCACTCGCGGGATCCCTCCTACGAGCAGTACTTC. Encoded protein: CASSHSRDPSYEQYF.

The chain couples TRBV27 to TRBJ2-3; D gene ambiguous. The CDR3 runs 13 residues. Trimming shortened V by 0 bases and J by 6 bases, and 7 bases separated the two germline ends. From germline, CDR1 is MNHEY and CDR2 SMNVEV (reference sequence). The CDR3: CASSLSRQDTQYF. The CDR3 bases are TGTGCCAGCAGTTTATCGAGGCAGGATACGCAGTATTTT.

This clone occurred a few times. J is TRBJ1-2 and V is TRBV30; D is uncertain. Deletions cut 3 bases from V and 5 bases from J, with 10 bases between. The CDR3 runs 12 residues. Germline V gene data show CDR1 as GTSNPN and CDR2 as SVGIG (reference sequence). The CDR3, as DNA: TGTGCCTGGAGCCCCGGGGAATATGGCTACACCTTC. Its translation: CAWSPGEYGYTF.

V gene TRBV7-7 combines with J gene TRBJ2-6; possible D gene TRBD2, 5 bases. V was clipped by 5 bases and J by 1 base, with 6 bases between them. CDR3 length: 14 amino acids. Germline CDR1 reads SSHAT; CDR2 reads FNYEAQ (reference sequence). The CDR3, as DNA: TGTGCCAGCAGCCCGGGGTCTGGGGCCAACGTCCTGACTTTC. This encodes CASSPGSGANVLTF.

This chain links TRBV28 with TRBJ2-7; D may be TRBD1 or TRBD2 (5 bases each). The CDR3 runs 13 residues. The ends were cut back, 8 bases at V and 3 bases at J, with 14 bases in the middle. Germline assignment: CDR1 MDHEN and CDR2 SYDVKM. CDR3 protein: CASSNLGDYEQYF. CDR3 nucleotide sequence: TGTGCCAGCTCGAACCTGGGGGACTACGAGCAGTACTTC.

V usage is TRBV5-6 and J usage is TRBJ1-2; D gene ambiguous. V was pared by 2 bases and J by 8 bases, with 16 bases between. CDR1 and CDR2 (germline): SGHDT, YYEEEE. The CDR3 runs 14 residues. CDR3 coding DNA: TGTGCCAGCAGCTTAGACACGGGTGTGGACGGCTACACCTTC. This gives the protein CASSLDTGVDGYTF.

V gene TRBV7-8 combines with J gene TRBJ1-5; 8 nucleotides line up with TRBD1. Germline CDR1 SGHVS, CDR2 FQNEAQ. V lost 3 bases, J lost 6 bases, and 7 bases stayed unmatched. The CDR3 extends over 15 amino acids. The CDR3 nucleotides read TGTGCCAGCAGCTTGGGCAGGGGGCAGAGTCAGCCCCAGCATTTT. Its protein product is CASSLGRGQSQPQHF.

The genes are TRBV30 and TRBJ2-7; no firm D call. This CDR3 is 14 amino acids long. V lost 2 bases and J lost 3, with 14 bases in between. Germline CDR1 is GTSNPN and CDR2 is SVGIG (reference sequence). In nucleotides, the CDR3 is TGTGCCTGGAGTAGTGGAACTGGAAACTACGAGCAGTACTTC. Its protein product is CAWSSGTGNYEQYF.

This chain uses TRBV30 with TRBJ1-2; 8 nucleotides line up with TRBD1. The CDR3 is 16 amino acids. The germline V gene has CDR1 GTSNPN and CDR2 SVGIG (reference sequence). With 0 bases clipped from V and 0 bases from J, the junction kept 6 bases outside the gene matches. Here the CDR3 DNA reads TGTGCCTGGAGTGTACTTCGGACAGGGACTAACTATGGCTACACCTTC. It encodes CAWSVLRTGTNYGYTF.